This TCR beta chain is drawn from a study of T-cell memory formation after mild COVID-19. Notes on this clonotype: Antigen: not known.

Findings of the study overall: Pre-infection memory harbored some responding clones, suggesting cross-reactive memory joined.

TCRdb reanalysed the 5' RACE reads using MiXCR and keeps one entry per CDR3 protein. The sample has about 350,000 distinct CDR3 sequences; around 13% are singletons. Between the trimmed V and J ends, which lost 3 bases and 3 bases, there was a span of 8 bases. The V gene's germline CDR1 is DFQATT and CDR2 SNEGSKA (reference sequence). The CDR3 consists of 12 residues. The sample taken for sequencing was PBMCs or a T cell subset sorted from them (not recorded which). The chain couples TRBV20-1 to TRBJ2-5; D remains ambiguous. The sequence derives from a young man who had mild COVID-19 (a few samples of this study predate the infection). Cell type and time point are not known. In DNA form, the CDR3 reads TGCAGTGCTAGGGCAGAAGAAGAGACCCAGTACTTC. Its protein is CSARAEEETQYF.